This T cell receptor beta chain came from a study of blood T cell repertoires in COVID-19. TCRdb's table, derived via immunoSEQ multiplex PCR, lists solely in-frame clones and lacks some. The sample contains 250,000 to 300,000 clones, about nine tenths of which appear only once. The TCR comes from a woman aged 25-40 years with COVID-19, enrolled during active disease. Sequencing used peripheral blood.

CDR3 coding DNA: TGTGCCAGCAGCGAGAACCTTGGGCTGCATGGCTACACCTTC. This sequence encodes CASSENLGLHGYTF. The J gene is TRBJ1-2, the V gene TRBV7-9; D ambiguous. The CDR3 is made up of 14 amino acids. V gave up 5 bases and J gave up 6 bases, with 16 bases separating them. Germline CDR1 is SEHNR and CDR2 is FQNEAQ (reference sequence).